This is a list of T cell receptor beta chains from one sample in a study of T cells in tuberculosis. TCRdb's copy holds only in-frame clones and misses some; the assay was immunoSEQ multiplex PCR. This sample has roughly 92,000 clones; just over 90% occur once, and the top ten carry 1.5% to 2%. The sequencing input was CD1b-GMM tetramer-negative cells sorted from PBMCs. These receptors were taken from an adult woman with latent tuberculosis. CDR3s leave out the opening cysteine and the closing phenylalanine or tryptophan.

v_call,j_call,cdr3_aa
TRBV19,TRBJ1-3,ASRSGSSGNTIY
TRBV6-1,TRBJ1-5,ASSLRDNNNQPQH
TRBV25-1,TRBJ2-5,ASSESGDLRETQY
TRBV6-4,TRBJ2-3,ASSDFPGPTDTQY
TRBV4-1,TRBJ1-1,ASSQDGTAVEAF
TRBV6-5,TRBJ2-5,ASSYRGFQETQY
TRBV25-1,TRBJ2-3,ASSLRQGSDTQY
TRBV29-1,TRBJ1-4,SVDPGQSGEKLF
TRBV27,TRBJ2-5,ASSSEGAEETQY
TRBV21-1,TRBJ2-2,ASISGGGELF
TRBV28,TRBJ1-5,ASSPDRNQPQH
TRBV7-3,TRBJ2-5,ASSLTTDPGAQY
TRBV7-2,TRBJ1-5,ASSLGAAGVGNQPQH
TRBV5-1,TRBJ2-4,ASSSGGGDSDIQY
TRBV4-2,TRBJ1-1,ASSQSGQGISEAF
TRBV9,TRBJ1-1,ASSPARRQVEAF
TRBV4-3,TRBJ1-2,ASSQDSRGAYGYT
TRBV27,TRBJ1-5,ASSLFNSNQPQH
TRBV7-2,TRBJ1-4,ASSLRVGDEKLF
TRBV10-3,TRBJ2-3,AIRPGLGTDTQY
TRBV6-6,TRBJ2-3,ASKLHNPGDTQY
TRBV6-5,TRBJ2-5,ASSYNPLRSQETQY
TRBV28,TRBJ2-4,ASSLIRDRGIILAKNIQY
TRBV7-8,TRBJ1-5,ASSFGTVGNQPQH
TRBV7-8,TRBJ2-7,ASSLGFGASYEQY
TRBV12-5,TRBJ2-1,ASGLVLLSQGVNNEQF
TRBV10-3,TRBJ2-2,AIKKGANTGELF
TRBV25-1,TRBJ2-2,ASSEIRGKTFNTGELF
TRBV5-1,TRBJ2-7,ASRTERGSYEQY
TRBV7-7,TRBJ2-3,ASSLNSGGPTDTQY
TRBV6-1,TRBJ2-3,ASSEQGVTDTQY
TRBV19,TRBJ2-1,ASSIEAPAYNEQF
TRBV5-1,TRBJ1-2,ASSLEAGSYGYT
TRBV27,TRBJ1-1,ASSQQGVNTEAF
TRBV10-3,TRBJ1-3,AISETLDRVLGNTIY
TRBV29-1,TRBJ2-1,SADRDRGFVPSYNEQF
TRBV6-6,TRBJ2-2,ASSGTSGGFTGELF
TRBV7-9,TRBJ1-4,ASTPGHSVNEKLF
TRBV19,TRBJ2-7,ASRITGGSYEQY
TRBV27,TRBJ2-3,ASSFGQTIPTDTQY
TRBV7-7,TRBJ2-1,ASSSSGVGSYNEQF
TRBV6-1,TRBJ1-5,ASSDRPHQPQH
TRBV30,TRBJ2-1,AWRSGNSYNEQF
TRBV6-1,TRBJ2-5,ASRGGFWGGETQY
TRBV30,TRBJ1-5,AWSHGTGFSHSNQPQH
TRBV19,TRBJ1-1,ASSALMGREAF
TRBV27,TRBJ2-6,ASSLYVGEGSGANVLT
TRBV29-1,TRBJ1-4,SVEEQGRGF